A single sample is the source of the 13 T cell receptor beta chains below, sequenced in a study of blood T cell repertoires in COVID-19. Assay: immunoSEQ multiplex PCR; the TCRdb copy retains only in-frame clones and omits some. Found here are 110,000 or so clones, 85% to 90% of them singletons; the top ten hold approximately 4.2%. The sample comprised peripheral blood. The origin of the receptors is a woman aged 50 to 65 with acute or convalescent COVID-19.

This clone has a handful of counts. The CDR3 spells CAWSGQGRQTQYF. The DNA of the CDR3 is TGTGCCTGGAGTGGACAGGGGAGACAGACCCAGTACTTC. The rearrangement links TRBV30 to TRBJ2-5; 8 bases map to TRBD1. CDR3 length: 13 amino acids. Per germline, CDR1 GTSNPN and CDR2 SVGIG (reference sequence). Unmatched junction bases numbered 4, after V lost 1 base and J lost 6 bases.

The V and J genes are TRBV7-2 and TRBJ2-1; 10 bases are a match to TRBD2. Per germline, CDR1 SGHTA and CDR2 FQGNSA. CDR3 length: 16 residues. V dropped 6 bases and J dropped 2; count of bases not matched to a gene: 7. CDR3 DNA: TGTGCCAGCAGATCTAAGCGGGAGGGCCCCTACAATGAGCAGTTCTTC. Translation: CASRSKREGPYNEQFF.

Only one count was recorded for this clone. DNA for the CDR3: TGTGCCAGCAGCCAAGTGGGGACAAGTTCCTACGAGCAGTACTTC. Amino acid sequence: CASSQVGTSSYEQYF. The genes are TRBV4-2 and TRBJ2-7; TRBD1 might be the D (6 bases). The germline V gene has CDR1 LGHNA and CDR2 YNFKEQ. There are 15 residues in the CDR3. Trimming took 1 base from V and 1 from J, leaving 11 bases between them.

This chain connects TRBV28 to TRBJ1-5, with D possibly being TRBD1 (5 bases). The germline V and J ends were trimmed by 6 bases and 4 bases, with 16 bases remaining between them. The germline V gene encodes CDR1 MDHEN and CDR2 SYDVKM. The CDR3 sequence is 15 residues long. CDR3 in DNA: TGTGCCAGCAGCCCGATAAGACAGTCTAATCAGCCCCAGCATTTT. It translates to CASSPIRQSNQPQHF.

The V and J genes are TRBV24-1 and TRBJ1-2, with 7 bases that match TRBD1. CDR1 KGHDR and CDR2 SFDVKD come from the germline V gene. The V and J ends lost 2 bases and 2 bases, in that order; junction bases with no gene match: 4. The CDR3 is 15 residues long. The CDR3 DNA reads as TGTGCCACCAGTGATTCCTCGACAGGGAACTATGGCTACACCTTC. It encodes CATSDSSTGNYGYTF.

This clone showed up just once. The rearrangement joins TRBV6-6 to TRBJ1-3, with D unresolved. The V and J ends lost 7 bases and 3 bases respectively, with 10 bases between them. Per germline, CDR1 MNHNY and CDR2 SVGAGI (reference sequence). The CDR3 loop spans 13 amino acids. CDR3 DNA: TGTGCCAGCACACTAACGGGTGGAAACACCATATATTTT. It codes for CASTLTGGNTIYF.

CDR3 bases: TGTGCTAGTGGTTTCTTCAGCGGGCCTAGCACAGATACGCAGTATTTT. It codes for CASGFFSGPSTDTQYF. V usage is TRBV12-5 and J usage is TRBJ2-3, with D possibly matching TRBD2 (6 bases). The V and J ends lost 3 bases and 0 bases respectively, with 13 bases between them. The CDR3 has 16 amino acids. Germline V gives CDR1 LGHNT, CDR2 FRNRAP.

Remarks on this clone: A read error may account for a junction end that differs from germline. The chain couples TRBV28 to TRBJ2-2; 9 nucleotides line up with TRBD1. Germline CDR1 reads MDHEN; CDR2 reads SYDVKM. CDR3 length: 15 amino acids. The CDR3 spells CAISRTGVNTGELFF. As DNA, the CDR3 is TGTGCCATCAGTCGGACAGGGGTGAACACCGGGGAGCTGTTTTTT.

This chain joins TRBV29-1 and TRBJ2-1; 8 bases map to TRBD1. The length of the CDR3 is 15 residues. Germline V lookup: CDR1 SQVTM, CDR2 ANQGSEA. V dropped 4 bases and J dropped 3; count of bases not matched to a gene: 8. The CDR3 region is CSVVVRQGSYNEQFF. The CDR3 bases are TGCAGCGTTGTAGTTAGACAGGGGAGCTACAATGAGCAGTTCTTC.

The genes are TRBV7-9 and TRBJ1-2; D may be TRBD1 (5 bases). V gave up 4 bases and J gave up 7 bases, with 13 bases separating them. The germline V gene encodes CDR1 SEHNR and CDR2 FQNEAQ (reference sequence). The CDR3 runs to 13 residues. Written as DNA, the CDR3 is TGTGCCAGCAGCTCACCGGGGGGGATTGGCTACACCTTC. Translated, it gives CASSSPGGIGYTF.

The chain joins TRBV7-2 to TRBJ1-1; a weak D match, TRBD1 (5 bases). In germline, CDR1 is SGHTA, CDR2 FQGNSA. CDR3 length: 14 residues. The V end lost 5 bases, the J end lost 1 base, and 11 bases lay between the germline ends. In DNA form, the CDR3 reads TGTGCCAGCAGCCCCTTCCAGGGGAACACTGAAGCTTTCTTT. Translating it yields CASSPFQGNTEAFF.

The rearrangement uses TRBV28 and TRBJ1-2; TRBD1 might be the D (6 bases). With 5 bases removed from V and 3 bases from J, the gap between germline ends came to 16 bases. CDR3 size: 15 residues. The V gene's germline CDR1 is MDHEN and CDR2 SYDVKM. The CDR3 DNA follows: TGTGCCAGCAGTCAACAAGGGGGTAGCTACTATGGCTACACCTTC. Translated: CASSQQGGSYYGYTF.

As concerns this clone: Other nucleotide sequences in the sample specify the same CDR3. The chain has TRBV6-5 and TRBJ2-7; 7 bases are shared with TRBD1. This CDR3 is built from 15 residues. The germline V gene encodes CDR1 MNHEY and CDR2 SVGAGI. V was pared by 5 bases and J by 2 bases, with 9 bases of the junction left unmatched. The CDR3 is CASSNYRGRAYEQYF. The CDR3 nucleotides read TGTGCCAGCAGTAACTACAGGGGAAGGGCCTACGAGCAGTACTTC.